This T cell receptor beta chain was observed in a study of vaccination and CD4 T cells after COVID-19. Study-wide background: The post-COVID samples were taken a median around 93 days after diagnosis, anywhere from 35 to 161.

CDR3 size: 13 residues. V shed 7 bases and J shed 2 bases, with 11 bases lying between them. The germline V gene has CDR1 MNHEY and CDR2 SVGEGT. Once obtained from cultured CD4+ T cells, the DNA was sequenced using the Oncomine TCR Beta short-read assay. Each CDR3 protein is one row after TCRdb ran MiXCR on the PCR reads. The repertoire consists of 20,000 or so distinct CDR3 sequences, with about 40% occurring once and the leading ten covering roughly 27%. Treatment given: roughly ten-day PBMC culture with coronavirus spike peptide pools or control peptides (ViraFEST assay). Worth noting for this clonotype: What it recognizes is unknown.

The J gene is TRBJ1-1, the V gene TRBV6-2 or TRBV6-3, with D hard to call. The source was CD4+ T cells from blood, cultured in vitro, collected before SARS-CoV-2 vaccination. The clonotype comes from a human donor who had recovered from COVID-19. CDR3 bases: TGTGCCAGCATCGACCCAGGTAACACTGAAGCTTTCTTT. It encodes CASIDPGNTEAFF.